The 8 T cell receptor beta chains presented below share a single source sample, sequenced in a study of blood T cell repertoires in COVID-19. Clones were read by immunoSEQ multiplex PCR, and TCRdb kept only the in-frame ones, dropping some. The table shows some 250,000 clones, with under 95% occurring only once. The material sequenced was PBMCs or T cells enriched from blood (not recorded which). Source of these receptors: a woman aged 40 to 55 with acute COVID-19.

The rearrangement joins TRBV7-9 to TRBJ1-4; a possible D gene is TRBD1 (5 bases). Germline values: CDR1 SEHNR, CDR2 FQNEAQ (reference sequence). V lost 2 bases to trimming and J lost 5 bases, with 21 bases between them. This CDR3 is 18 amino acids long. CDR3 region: CASSLYGQRVGGNEKLFF. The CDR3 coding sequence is TGTGCCAGCAGCTTATACGGACAAAGGGTGGGGGGGAATGAAAAACTGTTTTTT.

In DNA form, the CDR3 reads TGTGCCAGTAGTATAGTAAGCGGCAGGGGGTCCTACGAGCAGTACTTC. Protein: CASSIVSGRGSYEQYF. The chain carries TRBV19 and TRBJ2-7, with 7 bases lining up with TRBD1. J was trimmed by 1 base and V by 1 base; bases with no gene match: 7. CDR1 is LNHDA and CDR2 is SQIVND in the germline V gene (reference sequence). The CDR3 has 16 residues. Complete variable domain (other parts from reference TRBV19 and TRBJ2-7): DGGITQSPKYLFRKEGQNVTLSCEQNLNHDAMYWYRQDPGQGLRLIYYSQIVNDFQKGDIAEGYSVSREKKESFPLTVTSAQKNPTAFYLCASSIVSGRGSYEQYFGPGTRLTVT.

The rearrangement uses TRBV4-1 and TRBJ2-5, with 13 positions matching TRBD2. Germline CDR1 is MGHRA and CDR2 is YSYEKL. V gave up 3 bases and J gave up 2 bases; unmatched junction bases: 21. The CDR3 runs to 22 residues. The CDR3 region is CASSHPRPGLAGAAARQETQYF. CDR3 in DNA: TGCGCCAGCAGCCATCCCAGGCCCGGACTAGCGGGGGCGGCCGCGAGACAAGAGACCCAGTACTTC.

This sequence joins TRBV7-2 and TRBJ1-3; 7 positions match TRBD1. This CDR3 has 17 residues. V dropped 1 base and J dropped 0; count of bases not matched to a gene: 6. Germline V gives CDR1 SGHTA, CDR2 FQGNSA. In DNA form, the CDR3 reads TGTGCCAGCAGCTTAGTTGGGACAGCCAGCTCTGGAAACACCATATATTTT. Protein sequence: CASSLVGTASSGNTIYF.

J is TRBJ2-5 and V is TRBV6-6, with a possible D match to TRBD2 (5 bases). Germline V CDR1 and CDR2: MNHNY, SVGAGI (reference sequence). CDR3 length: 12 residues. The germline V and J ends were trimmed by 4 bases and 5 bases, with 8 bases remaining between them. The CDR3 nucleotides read TGTGCCAGCAGTTCGGGCGGGGAGACCCAGTACTTC. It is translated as CASSSGGETQYF.

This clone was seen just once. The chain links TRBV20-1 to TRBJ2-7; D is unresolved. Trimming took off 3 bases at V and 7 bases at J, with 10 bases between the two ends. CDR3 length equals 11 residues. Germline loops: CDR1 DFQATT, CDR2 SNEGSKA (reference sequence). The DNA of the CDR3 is TGCAGTGCTAGTTCCCTCAGTGAGCAGTACTTC. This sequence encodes CSASSLSEQYF.

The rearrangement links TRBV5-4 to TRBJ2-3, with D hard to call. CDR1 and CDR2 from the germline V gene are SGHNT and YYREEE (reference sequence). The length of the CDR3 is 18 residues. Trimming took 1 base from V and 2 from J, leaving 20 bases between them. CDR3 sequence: CASSLSASRARSTDTQYF. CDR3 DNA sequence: TGTGCCAGCAGCTTGAGCGCGTCGCGTGCTCGTTCCACAGATACGCAGTATTTT.

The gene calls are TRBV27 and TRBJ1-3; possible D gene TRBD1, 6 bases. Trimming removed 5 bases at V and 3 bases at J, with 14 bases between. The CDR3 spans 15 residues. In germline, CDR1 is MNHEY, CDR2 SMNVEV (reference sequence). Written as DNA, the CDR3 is TGTGCCAGCAGTGCAAAACAGGGTTTTGGAAACACCATATATTTT. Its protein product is CASSAKQGFGNTIYF.